This record concerns one T cell receptor beta chain sequence. Its antigen is as yet unknown. Regarding time point: persistent/refractory GD, antithyroid drugs over 5 years with positive TRAb. Preparation of the TCR library used RNA extracted from PBMCs. The source of the sample is a study of regulatory T cells in long-lasting Graves disease. To make TCR beta libraries, researchers used iRepertoire HTBI primers and Arm-PCR of CDR3 regions. TCRdb recomputed calls from the multiplex PCR reads with MiXCR, one row per CDR3 protein. Of 300,000 to 500,000 distinct CDR3 sequences detected, less than 25% appear once; the ten largest clones hold about 20%. Germline CDR1 is DFQATT and CDR2 is SNEGSKA (reference sequence). This CDR3 is 17 amino acids long. The J segment lost 5 bases and the V segment lost 4 bases, leaving 10 bases of the junction unmatched. Findings and limits, study-wide: Comparison showed that persistent patients shared more public clonotypes (2,741) than new patients (nearly 1,000).

This material consisted of peripheral blood mononuclear cells (PBMCs), taken when the disease was refractory, from a patient treated with antithyroid drugs. This chain joins TRBV20-1 and TRBJ2-2; TRBD2 agrees at 13 bases. This clonotype was obtained from a female donor with Graves disease. CDR3 DNA sequence: TGCAGTGCTACCTCTACTAGCGGGAGGGCTCGAACCGGGGAGCTGTTTTTT. Its protein product is CSATSTSGRARTGELFF.